The 11 T cell receptor beta chains given below trace back to one sample, sequenced in a study of cytomegalovirus exposure and HLA in healthy donors. The PCR made use of 60 Vbeta and 13 Jbeta primers. Here immunoSEQ multiplex PCR was the method, and the copy in TCRdb shows in-frame clones only, minus some. The table includes more than 150,000 clones, roughly 80% detected once. What was sequenced was PBMCs. The receptors were gathered from a man between 35 and 55 years old in good health and CMV-seropositive.

The chain combines TRBV7-2 with TRBJ2-1; TRBD2 matches 8 bases. In germline, CDR1 is SGHTA, CDR2 FQGNSA. V was clipped by 3 bases and J by 7 bases; unmatched bases: 11. The length of the CDR3 is 16 residues. The CDR3 DNA reads as TGTGCCAGCAGCTTCTCCCCGGCGGGGACTAGAAATGAGCAGTTCTTC. As protein: CASSFSPAGTRNEQFF.

The chain links TRBV30 to TRBJ1-5, with a tentative D call TRBD1 (5 bases). The CDR3 runs to 13 residues. Trimming left V 2 bases short and J 5 bases short, with 10 bases between. Per the germline V gene, CDR1 is GTSNPN and CDR2 is SVGIG (reference sequence). CDR3 residues: CAWSPGGDQPQHF. Here the CDR3 DNA reads TGTGCCTGGAGTCCGGGGGGGGATCAGCCCCAGCATTTT.

The chain uses TRBV5-1 and TRBJ2-2; possible D gene TRBD2, 5 bases. The germline V and J ends were trimmed by 2 bases and 0 bases, with 8 bases remaining between them. The CDR3 is made up of 15 amino acids. Germline V gene lookup returns CDR1 SGHRS and CDR2 YFSETQ. The CDR3 here is CASSLGSSNTGELFF. In DNA, the CDR3 is TGCGCCAGCAGCTTAGGGAGTTCGAACACCGGGGAGCTGTTTTTT.

This clone occurred once. The chain couples TRBV5-1 to TRBJ2-7; weak D call: TRBD1 (5 bases). Germline loops: CDR1 SGHRS, CDR2 YFSETQ. The CDR3 is 14 residues long. V lost 0 bases and J lost 9, with 16 bases in between. The CDR3: CASSLEGRGNGQYF. The CDR3 DNA reads TGCGCCAGCAGCTTGGAGGGAAGGGGTAACGGGCAGTACTTC.

This rearrangement joins TRBV28 to TRBJ2-5; tentatively, D is TRBD2 (6 bases). The CDR3 sequence is 14 residues long. V was clipped by 6 bases and J by 11 bases, with 22 bases between them. CDR1 is MDHEN, CDR2 SYDVKM, per germline. CDR3 nucleotide sequence: TGTGCCAGCAGCATTAGCGGAGGAGGTACTGAGCAGTACTTC. It encodes CASSISGGGTEQYF.

The J gene is TRBJ2-2, the V gene TRBV19, with D perhaps TRBD1 (6 bases). Trimming left V 4 bases short and J 2 bases short, with 17 bases between. This CDR3 spans 17 amino acids. CDR1 and CDR2 from the germline V gene are LNHDA and SQIVND (reference sequence). CDR3 sequence (DNA): TGTGCCAGTAGTACAGGGGTCAACCCGCCAAACACCGGGGAGCTGTTTTTT. This encodes CASSTGVNPPNTGELFF.

V usage is TRBV5-1 and J usage is TRBJ2-1; no clear D gene. Germline V CDR1 and CDR2: SGHRS, YFSETQ. The CDR3 loop spans 14 amino acids. Trimming took 2 bases from V and 9 from J, leaving 15 bases between them. The CDR3 loop reads CASSLDGGFGEQFF. The CDR3 DNA reads as TGCGCCAGCAGCTTAGATGGCGGCTTTGGTGAGCAGTTCTTC.

This clone showed up just once. The chain has TRBV25-1 and TRBJ2-3, with 10 bases fitting TRBD1. The length of the CDR3 is 16 residues. V gave up 3 bases and J gave up 4 bases; unmatched junction bases: 7. From germline, CDR1 is MGHDK and CDR2 SYGVNS. In DNA, the CDR3 is TGTGCCAGCAGTGAGATTGGGACAGGGGACCCAGATACGCAGTATTTT. It yields the protein CASSEIGTGDPDTQYF.

Only a few counts were recorded for this clone. CDR3 amino acids: CATSIAGGSYEQYF. CDR3 nucleotides: TGTGCCACCAGCATAGCGGGGGGTTCCTACGAGCAGTACTTC. The gene calls are TRBV15 and TRBJ2-7; 10 nucleotides line up with TRBD2. The V gene's germline CDR1 is LNHNV and CDR2 YYDKDF (reference sequence). With V trimmed by 4 bases and J by 1 base, 1 base remained unmatched. CDR3 length: 14 amino acids.

J is TRBJ2-4 and V is TRBV7-9; D is undetermined. The CDR3 length is 16 residues. With 1 base removed from V and 0 bases from J, the gap between germline ends came to 10 bases. In germline, CDR1 is SEHNR, CDR2 FQNEAQ (reference sequence). CDR3: CASSLGQLVAKNIQYF. The CDR3 nucleotides read TGTGCCAGCAGCTTAGGGCAGTTGGTAGCCAAAAACATTCAGTACTTC.

This chain links TRBV7-9 with TRBJ2-7; 8 nucleotides agree with TRBD2. Germline CDR1 is SEHNR and CDR2 is FQNEAQ (reference sequence). CDR3 length: 12 amino acids. V dropped 5 bases and J dropped 6; count of bases not matched to a gene: 3. The CDR3 loop is CASSRGGREQYF. The CDR3 DNA sequence: TGTGCCAGCAGCCGGGGGGGCCGCGAGCAGTACTTC. Using reference TRBV7-9 and TRBJ2-7 for the parts outside the CDR3, the full variable domain is DTGVSQNPRHKITKRGQNVTFRCDPISEHNRLYWYRQTLGQGPEFLTYFQNEAQLEKSRLLSDRFSAERPKGSFSTLEIQRTEQGDSAMYLCASSRGGREQYFGPGTRLTVT.